The clone carrying this TCR beta chain was counted only a few times. The ends were cut back, 7 bases at V and 0 bases at J, with 10 bases in the middle. This CDR3 contains 14 residues. Germline CDR1 is MNHEY and CDR2 is SVGEGT. The data originate from a study of T-cell memory formation after mild COVID-19. TCRdb redid the calling of the 5' RACE reads with MiXCR, one entry per CDR3 protein. The sample holds some 280,000 distinct CDR3 sequences; 15% to 20% are singletons and the top ten take less than 30%. The receptor was isolated from a man aged 18 to 30 who had mild COVID-19 (a few samples of this study predate the infection). Cell type and time point are not known. This chain connects TRBV6-2 or TRBV6-3 to TRBJ2-1, with unresolved D. Sequenced: PBMCs or a T cell subset sorted from them (not recorded which). This CDR3 reads CASNRLSSYNEQFF. Here the CDR3 DNA reads TGTGCCAGCAATCGACTGAGCTCCTACAATGAGCAGTTCTTC.